Presented here are 24 T cell receptor beta chains from one specimen sequenced in a study of blood T cell repertoires in COVID-19. The repertoire was sequenced with immunoSEQ multiplex PCR; TCRdb's copy has only in-frame clones and lacks some. The data show 400,000 to 550,000 clones, roughly 85% seen once. The sample consisted of PBMCs or T cells enriched from blood (not recorded which). These receptors originate from a woman aged 18-35 years with acute COVID-19.

In its sample, this clone was seen a few times. V is TRBV19 and J is TRBJ2-3; 11 bases are a match to TRBD1. The CDR3 runs to 16 residues. With V trimmed by 4 bases and J by 6 bases, 9 bases remained unmatched. The germline V gene has CDR1 LNHDA and CDR2 SQIVND (reference sequence). DNA of the CDR3: TGTGCCAGTAGTACCGGCGGGACAGGGGGTCGGGATACGCAGTATTTT. Protein sequence: CASSTGGTGGRDTQYF. The whole variable domain, remainder taken from reference TRBV19 and TRBJ2-3, is DGGITQSPKYLFRKEGQNVTLSCEQNLNHDAMYWYRQDPGQGLRLIYYSQIVNDFQKGDIAEGYSVSREKKESFPLTVTSAQKNPTAFYLCASSTGGTGGRDTQYFGPGTRLTVL.

This clone was seen only once. The chain couples TRBV7-8 to TRBJ2-7; possibly TRBD2 for D (6 bases). The CDR3 loop spans 15 amino acids. Germline CDR1 is SGHVS and CDR2 is FQNEAQ. Trimming removed 2 bases from V and 1 base from J, with 12 bases in between. CDR3: CASSLLAGPSYEQYF. The CDR3, as DNA: TGTGCCAGCAGCTTACTTGCGGGACCATCCTACGAGCAGTACTTC.

This chain joins TRBV9 and TRBJ2-7; D is possibly TRBD2 (5 bases). Germline values: CDR1 SGDLS, CDR2 YYNGEE. The CDR3 is 14 amino acids. V was pared by 4 bases and J by 5 bases, with 16 bases between. CDR3 sequence: CASSPQGQEDEQYF. In DNA, the CDR3 is TGTGCCAGCAGCCCTCAAGGGCAGGAGGACGAGCAGTACTTC.

The V call is TRBV29-1, the J call TRBJ2-3; tentative D call: TRBD1 (6 bases). In germline, CDR1 is SQVTM, CDR2 ANQGSEA. CDR3 length: 15 amino acids. Trimming removed 3 bases from V and 4 bases from J, with 17 bases in between. CDR3 DNA sequence: TGCAGCGTTGAGGTAGGGGGTACGCTGGCAGATACGCAGTATTTT. As protein: CSVEVGGTLADTQYF.

This clone was seen once. The gene calls are TRBV5-4 and TRBJ2-3; D not certain. Germline V gene lookup returns CDR1 SGHNT and CDR2 YYREEE (reference sequence). The germline V and J ends were trimmed by 0 bases and 0 bases, with 5 bases remaining between them. The CDR3 loop spans 14 amino acids. CDR3 amino acids: CASSLARSTDTQYF. The CDR3 DNA sequence: TGTGCCAGCAGCTTGGCGCGAAGCACAGATACGCAGTATTTT.

The gene calls are TRBV27 and TRBJ2-3, with a weak D call TRBD1 (5 bases). The CDR3 runs 15 residues. Germline V gene data show CDR1 as MNHEY and CDR2 as SMNVEV (reference sequence). Trimming removed 4 bases from V and 4 bases from J, with 15 bases in between. In nucleotides, the CDR3 is TGTGCCAGCAGTTCACAGGCCAGGGTTGCAGATACGCAGTATTTT. Amino acid sequence: CASSSQARVADTQYF.

This clone occurred once. V is TRBV5-1 and J is TRBJ1-4; D unclear. Trimming left V 5 bases short and J 8 bases short, with 19 bases between. CDR3 size: 15 residues. Germline CDR1 is SGHRS and CDR2 is YFSETQ. This chain's CDR3 is CASRIGVGYSEKLFF. The CDR3 DNA is TGCGCCAGCAGGATAGGCGTCGGATACAGCGAAAAACTGTTTTTT.

The rearrangement joins TRBV19 to TRBJ1-2; 9 bases are shared with TRBD1. Unmatched junction bases numbered 7, after V lost 4 bases and J lost 7 bases. The CDR3 totals 14 residues. The germline gives CDR1 LNHDA, CDR2 SQIVND (reference sequence). This CDR3 is CASSNAGQGPGYTF. CDR3 in DNA: TGTGCCAGTAGTAACGCGGGACAGGGTCCTGGCTACACCTTC.

The chain employs TRBV9 and TRBJ1-1; 7 positions agree with TRBD1. The germline gives CDR1 SGDLS, CDR2 YYNGEE. Trimming cost V 4 bases and J 7 bases; bases outside gene matches: 7. This CDR3 contains 13 residues. The CDR3 DNA sequence: TGTGCCAGCAGCACAGGGGATAGAGGTGAAGCTTTCTTT. Translating it yields CASSTGDRGEAFF.

The chain joins TRBV27 to TRBJ2-1; 15 bases are shared with TRBD2. The germline CDR1 and CDR2 sequences are MNHEY and SMNVEV (reference sequence). The CDR3 consists of 17 residues. V dropped 4 bases and J dropped 6; count of bases not matched to a gene: 7. CDR3 DNA sequence: TGTGCCAGCAGTTCGGACTTGGGACTAGCGGGGGGCAATGAGCAGTTCTTC. It codes for CASSSDLGLAGGNEQFF.

This clone showed up just a few times. The rearrangement joins TRBV19 to TRBJ1-1; 9 positions match TRBD1. J lost 0 bases, V lost 4 bases, and 3 bases had no gene match. The CDR3 is made up of 15 amino acids. The germline CDR1 and CDR2 sequences are LNHDA and SQIVND (reference sequence). This CDR3 is CASSKNRGLNTEAFF. DNA of the CDR3: TGTGCCAGTAGTAAGAACAGGGGGCTGAACACTGAAGCTTTCTTT.

V is TRBV18 and J is TRBJ2-6; TRBD1 aligns across 7 bases. There are 17 residues in the CDR3. With 3 bases clipped from V and 1 base from J, the junction kept 6 bases outside the gene matches. CDR1 and CDR2 from the germline V gene are KGHSH and LQKENI. The CDR3 nucleotides are TGTGCCAGCTCACCGACAGGGAAAAGGTCTGGGGCCAACGTCCTGACTTTC. This codes for CASSPTGKRSGANVLTF.

The chain recombines TRBV2 with TRBJ2-7; no clear D. This CDR3 has 15 amino acids. The germline CDR1 and CDR2 sequences are SNHLY and FYNNEI. Trimming pared 4 bases from V and 0 bases from J, leaving 13 bases between. The CDR3 DNA follows: TGTGCCAGCAGTGTTTGGATTAGCTCCTCCTACGAGCAGTACTTC. Translation gives CASSVWISSSYEQYF.

The chain has TRBV25-1 and TRBJ2-5; D might be TRBD1 (6 bases). Per germline, CDR1 MGHDK and CDR2 SYGVNS. V gave up 8 bases and J gave up 5 bases, with 12 bases separating them. CDR3 length equals 12 residues. Written as DNA, the CDR3 is TGTGCCAGCGAGGCAGGGGTTGAGACCCAGTACTTC. It yields the protein CASEAGVETQYF.

The chain carries TRBV30 and TRBJ2-6; TRBD1 agrees at 9 bases. CDR1 and CDR2 (germline): GTSNPN, SVGIG (reference sequence). V lost 4 bases, J lost 2 bases, and 0 bases stayed unmatched. The CDR3 runs 14 residues. DNA for the CDR3: TGTGCCTGGAACAGGGGGCCTGGGGCCAACGTCCTGACTTTC. This translates into CAWNRGPGANVLTF.

The rearrangement links TRBV7-2 to TRBJ1-1, with 8 bases fitting TRBD1. Germline CDR1 reads SGHTA; CDR2 reads FQGNSA. J lost 4 bases, V lost 4 bases, and 8 bases had no gene match. This CDR3 comprises 15 residues. The CDR3 loop is CASSSGGQGITEAFF. The CDR3 DNA is TGTGCCAGCAGCTCTGGCGGACAGGGAATCACTGAAGCTTTCTTT.

The V gene is TRBV4-3, the J gene TRBJ1-3; 8 bases are shared with TRBD1. The CDR3 loop spans 15 amino acids. The ends lost 4 bases at V and 2 bases at J; junction bases unmatched: 4. Germline V gives CDR1 LGHNA, CDR2 YSLEER. The CDR3 DNA reads TGCGCCAGCAGCCCCGGGACAGGAGCTGGAAACACCATATATTTT. This sequence encodes CASSPGTGAGNTIYF.

This clone has only a few counts. The chain carries TRBV4-3 and TRBJ1-2; D gene unclear. Trimming pared 6 bases from V and 6 bases from J, leaving 14 bases between. The CDR3 runs 13 residues. Germline V lookup: CDR1 LGHNA, CDR2 YSLEER. CDR3 loop: CASSHKKADGYTF. The CDR3 region has the DNA TGCGCCAGCAGTCACAAGAAGGCGGATGGCTACACCTTC.

The chain links TRBV27 to TRBJ1-1; 8 positions agree with TRBD1. Trimming removed 3 bases from V and 6 bases from J; junction bases left unmatched: 6. The CDR3 loop spans 14 amino acids. Per germline, CDR1 MNHEY and CDR2 SMNVEV (reference sequence). The CDR3 DNA follows: TGTGCCAGCAGTTTGGACAGGGCCGAATCTGAAGCTTTCTTT. Its translation is CASSLDRAESEAFF.

The rearrangement uses TRBV28 and TRBJ2-5; 10 bases map to TRBD2. This CDR3 has 13 amino acids. Germline CDR1 reads MDHEN; CDR2 reads SYDVKM. V lost 7 bases, J lost 3 bases, and 2 bases stayed unmatched. The CDR3 protein is CASNLAGEETQYF. CDR3 DNA: TGTGCCAGCAACCTAGCGGGAGAAGAGACCCAGTACTTC.

The chain combines TRBV5-4 with TRBJ1-1; no definite D call. V lost 4 bases and J lost 1, with 8 bases in between. CDR3 size: 13 residues. Looked up from germline, CDR1 is SGHNT and CDR2 is YYREEE (reference sequence). CDR3 sequence (DNA): TGTGCCAGCAGCCTAATTCCGAACACTGAAGCTTTCTTT. It codes for CASSLIPNTEAFF.

Points on this clone: Other DNA variants within this sample encode the same CDR3. The rearrangement links TRBV7-2 to TRBJ1-1; D gene unclear. The CDR3 is 14 residues long. Germline V gene lookup returns CDR1 SGHTA and CDR2 FQGNSA. Trimming pared 1 base from V and 1 base from J, leaving 7 bases between. The CDR3 sequence is CASSLDGGNTEAFF. CDR3 coding DNA: TGTGCCAGCAGCTTAGATGGCGGGAACACTGAAGCTTTCTTT.

The V gene is TRBV12-5, the J gene TRBJ1-5; 7 bases align to TRBD1. The V and J ends lost 9 bases and 2 bases, in that order; junction bases with no gene match: 4. This CDR3 has 13 amino acids. CDR1 is LGHNT, CDR2 FRNRAP, per germline. The CDR3 here is CASGTGGNQPQHF. The CDR3, as DNA: TGTGCTAGCGGCACAGGGGGCAATCAGCCCCAGCATTTT.

The gene calls are TRBV9 and TRBJ1-1; D might be TRBD1 (5 bases). V was clipped by 3 bases and J by 1 base, with 16 bases between them. The CDR3 is made up of 16 amino acids. Germline V CDR1 and CDR2: SGDLS, YYNGEE. CDR3 coding DNA: TGTGCCAGCAGCGCTGGGGGGGTCAGGCAGAACACTGAAGCTTTCTTT. This sequence encodes CASSAGGVRQNTEAFF.